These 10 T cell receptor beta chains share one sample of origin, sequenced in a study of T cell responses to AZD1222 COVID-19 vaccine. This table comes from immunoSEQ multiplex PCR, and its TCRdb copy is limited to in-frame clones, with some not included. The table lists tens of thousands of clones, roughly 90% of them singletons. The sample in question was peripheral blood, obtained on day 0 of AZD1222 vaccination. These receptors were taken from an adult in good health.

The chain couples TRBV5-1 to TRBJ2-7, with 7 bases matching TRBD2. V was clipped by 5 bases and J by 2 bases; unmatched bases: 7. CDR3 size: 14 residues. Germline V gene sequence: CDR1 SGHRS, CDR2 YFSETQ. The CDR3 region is CASRTRDYTYEQYF. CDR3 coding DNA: TGCGCCAGCAGGACCCGGGACTACACCTACGAGCAGTACTTC.

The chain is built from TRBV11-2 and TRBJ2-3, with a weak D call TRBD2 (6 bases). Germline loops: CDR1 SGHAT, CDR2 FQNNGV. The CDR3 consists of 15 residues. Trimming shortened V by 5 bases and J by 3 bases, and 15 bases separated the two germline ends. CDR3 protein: CASSPLKTRTDTQYF. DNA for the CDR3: TGTGCCAGCAGCCCGCTCAAGACTAGAACAGATACGCAGTATTTT.

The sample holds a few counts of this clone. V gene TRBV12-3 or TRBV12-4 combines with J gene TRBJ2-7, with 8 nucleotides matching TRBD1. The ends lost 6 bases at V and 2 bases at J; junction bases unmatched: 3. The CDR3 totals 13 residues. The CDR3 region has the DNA TGTGCCAGCAGGGGACAGGATACCTACGAGCAGTACTTC. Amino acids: CASRGQDTYEQYF.

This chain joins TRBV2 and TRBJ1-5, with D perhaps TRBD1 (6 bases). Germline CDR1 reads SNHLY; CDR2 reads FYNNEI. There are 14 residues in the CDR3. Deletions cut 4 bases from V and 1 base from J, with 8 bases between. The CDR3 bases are TGTGCCAGCAGTGGAGGGACAAGCAATCAGCCCCAGCATTTT. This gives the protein CASSGGTSNQPQHF.

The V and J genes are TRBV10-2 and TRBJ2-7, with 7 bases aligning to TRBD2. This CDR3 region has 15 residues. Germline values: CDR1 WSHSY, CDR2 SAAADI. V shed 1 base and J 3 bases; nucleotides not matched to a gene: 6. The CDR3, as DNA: TGCGCCAGCAGTGAGTTAGCGGCTAGCGGCTACGAGCAGTACTTC. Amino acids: CASSELAASGYEQYF.

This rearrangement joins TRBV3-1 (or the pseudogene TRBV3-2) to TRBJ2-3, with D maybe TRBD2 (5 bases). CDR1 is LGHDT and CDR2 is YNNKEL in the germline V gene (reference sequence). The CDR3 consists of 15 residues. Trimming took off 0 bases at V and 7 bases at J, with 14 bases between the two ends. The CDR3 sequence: CASSQDLGEANTQYF. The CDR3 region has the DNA TGTGCCAGCAGCCAAGATCTGGGAGAGGCGAATACGCAGTATTTT.

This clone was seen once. CDR3 DNA: TGTGCCAGCACCCCGGCGCCGGTGGGACCCTACAATGAGCAGTTCTTC. Its protein is CASTPAPVGPYNEQFF. V and J are TRBV28 and TRBJ2-1; the D call may be TRBD1 or TRBD2 (5 bases each). The CDR3 spans 16 residues. Germline CDR1 and CDR2: MDHEN and SYDVKM. V was cut by 7 bases and J by 2 bases, with 18 bases left in between.

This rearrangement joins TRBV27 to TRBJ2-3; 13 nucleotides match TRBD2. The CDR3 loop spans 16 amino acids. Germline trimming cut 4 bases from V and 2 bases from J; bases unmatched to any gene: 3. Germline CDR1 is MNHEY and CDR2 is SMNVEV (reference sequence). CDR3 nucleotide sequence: TGTGCCAGCAGTTCCGGGACTAGCGGGAACACAGATACGCAGTATTTT. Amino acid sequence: CASSSGTSGNTDTQYF.

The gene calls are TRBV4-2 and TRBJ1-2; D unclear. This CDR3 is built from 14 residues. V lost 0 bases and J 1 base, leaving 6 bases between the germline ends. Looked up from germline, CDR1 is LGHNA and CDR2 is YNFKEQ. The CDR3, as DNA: TGTGCCAGCAGCCAAGAAGACGGTAACTATGGCTACACCTTC. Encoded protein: CASSQEDGNYGYTF.

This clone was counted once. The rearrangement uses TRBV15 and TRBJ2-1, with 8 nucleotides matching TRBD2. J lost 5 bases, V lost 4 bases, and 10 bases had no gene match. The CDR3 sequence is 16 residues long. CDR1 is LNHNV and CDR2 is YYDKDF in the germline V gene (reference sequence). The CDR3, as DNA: TGTGCCACCAGCAAACCGCCGGGACTAGGAAACAATGAGCAGTTCTTC. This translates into CATSKPPGLGNNEQFF.